This entry lists 24 T cell receptor beta chains sequenced from one sample in a study of shared clonotypes between healthy human individuals. The protocol was immunoSEQ multiplex PCR, while the TCRdb copy is restricted to in-frame clones and leaves out a portion. The sample has about 120,000 clones, about 62% seen once. The sample taken for sequencing was memory CD8+ T cells sorted from blood. The subset was: CD45RO+ cells pooled with CCR7-negative TemRA cells. These receptors were taken from a woman aged 30 to 39 in good health.

The chain links TRBV6-1 to TRBJ2-7; TRBD2 aligns across 7 bases. The CDR3 sequence is 20 residues long. V lost 3 bases and J lost 4; bases outside the gene matches: 24. From germline, CDR1 is MNHNS and CDR2 SASEGT. The CDR3 DNA sequence: TGTGCCAGCAGTGATATTGACTTACCACGAGGGTGGCGGGAGTGTTACGAGCAGTACTTC. This translates into CASSDIDLPRGWRECYEQYF.

This chain joins TRBV20-1 and TRBJ1-2, with TRBD1 matching over 8 bases. There are 11 residues in the CDR3. The germline V gene has CDR1 DFQATT and CDR2 SNEGSKA (reference sequence). CDR3 DNA: TGCAGGGCCAGGGGGCCCTATGGCTACACCTTC. Its translation: CRARGPYGYTF.

The rearrangement uses TRBV27 and TRBJ1-2; maybe TRBD1 (5 bases). Germline loops: CDR1 MNHEY, CDR2 SMNVEV (reference sequence). This CDR3 has 13 residues. Trimming took off 8 bases at V and 4 bases at J, with 14 bases between the two ends. This chain's CDR3 is CASAAGSTYGYTF. The CDR3, as DNA: TGTGCCAGCGCGGCAGGGTCTACCTATGGCTACACCTTC.

The chain employs TRBV19 and TRBJ1-1, with TRBD1 matching 8 bases. Germline CDR1 is LNHDA and CDR2 is SQIVND (reference sequence). Trimming removed 5 bases from V and 4 bases from J; junction bases left unmatched: 12. This CDR3 comprises 16 residues. The CDR3 coding sequence is TGTGCCAGTAGTTCTGGACAGGGTCGGATCTTCACTGAAGCTTTCTTT. It yields the protein CASSSGQGRIFTEAFF.

This clone was observed a handful of times. The CDR3 loop is CSPLVAGVDEQFF. CDR3 coding DNA: TGCAGCCCCCTCGTAGCGGGAGTGGATGAGCAGTTCTTC. This rearrangement joins TRBV29-1 to TRBJ2-1; 9 positions match TRBD2. Trimming removed 8 bases from V and 8 bases from J; junction bases left unmatched: 10. This CDR3 is built from 13 residues. Germline V gene data show CDR1 as SQVTM and CDR2 as ANQGSEA.

This clone was picked up many times. The chain has TRBV15 and TRBJ2-6, with D unclear. Trimming stripped 1 base from V and 0 bases from J, with 10 bases between. This CDR3 is 17 amino acids long. Germline V gene lookup returns CDR1 LNHNV and CDR2 YYDKDF (reference sequence). CDR3 region: CATSRVAVYSGANVLTF. In DNA form, the CDR3 reads TGTGCCACCAGCAGAGTGGCGGTCTACTCTGGGGCCAACGTCCTGACTTTC.

The CDR3 region is CASSTNYYRGGETQYF. The CDR3 nucleotides are TGTGCCAGCAGCACCAATTACTACAGGGGAGGAGAGACCCAGTACTTC. The J gene is TRBJ2-5, the V gene TRBV7-9; perhaps TRBD1 as D (7 bases). This CDR3 region has 16 residues. CDR1 is SEHNR and CDR2 is FQNEAQ in the germline V gene (reference sequence). The V end was cut by 5 bases, the J end by 4 bases, with 20 bases between.

The rearrangement uses TRBV7-9 and TRBJ1-4; TRBD1 is a possible D gene (5 bases). The CDR3 is made up of 14 amino acids. Per germline, CDR1 SEHNR and CDR2 FQNEAQ (reference sequence). V shed 5 bases and J shed 8 bases, with 15 bases lying between them. CDR3 loop: CASSAGGRLEKLFF. The DNA of the CDR3 is TGTGCCAGCAGCGCGGGGGGGAGACTAGAAAAACTGTTTTTT. The full variable domain, in which reference TRBV7-9 and TRBJ1-4 provide the parts outside the CDR3, is DTGVSQNPRHKITKRGQNVTFRCDPISEHNRLYWYRQTLGQGPEFLTYFQNEAQLEKSRLLSDRFSAERPKGSFSTLEIQRTEQGDSAMYLCASSAGGRLEKLFFGSGTQLSVL.

V is TRBV4-2 and J is TRBJ2-5; D possibly corresponds to TRBD1 (6 bases). Germline loops: CDR1 LGHNA, CDR2 YNFKEQ. V gave up 0 bases and J gave up 1 base, with 15 bases separating them. The CDR3 totals 17 residues. The CDR3 nucleotides read TGTGCCAGCAGCCAAGATAGGGGGAGAGGGGGCCAAGAGACCCAGTACTTC. Its protein is CASSQDRGRGGQETQYF.

J is TRBJ1-5 and V is TRBV21-1. TRBV21-1 is classified as a pseudogene. This CDR3 is 14 amino acids long. The CDR3 reads CATTTENSNQPQHF. In DNA, the CDR3 is TGTGCCACCACGACGGAGAATAGCAATCAGCCCCAGCATTTT.

This chain links TRBV6-1 with TRBJ1-1, with D possibly TRBD1 on 5 matching bases. CDR1 is MNHNS and CDR2 is SASEGT in the germline V gene. Trimming left V 7 bases short and J 1 base short, with 13 bases between. There are 14 residues in the CDR3. The CDR3 nucleotides read TGTGCCAGCAACCTCCCCAGGGAGAACACTGAAGCTTTCTTT. Its protein is CASNLPRENTEAFF.

The chain is built from TRBV5-1 and TRBJ2-3; TRBD1 agrees at 9 bases. In germline, CDR1 is SGHRS, CDR2 YFSETQ. V lost 0 bases, J lost 4 bases, and 6 bases stayed unmatched. The CDR3 covers 16 residues. The DNA of the CDR3 is TGCGCCAGCAGCTTGGCCGGGGGACAGGGTGCAGATACGCAGTATTTT. This sequence encodes CASSLAGGQGADTQYF.

This sequence joins TRBV13 and TRBJ2-1, with D uncertain. Germline V CDR1 and CDR2: PRHDT, FYEKMQ (reference sequence). The CDR3 has 14 residues. The germline V and J ends were trimmed by 10 bases and 0 bases, with 13 bases remaining between them. The CDR3 region is CATLNDGSYNEQFF. The CDR3 DNA reads TGTGCCACCCTGAACGACGGCTCCTACAATGAGCAGTTCTTC.

This chain connects TRBV19 to TRBJ1-2; D not certain. Trimming stripped 2 bases from V and 8 bases from J, with 12 bases between. CDR1 is LNHDA, CDR2 SQIVND, per germline (reference sequence). This CDR3 is built from 13 residues. As DNA, the CDR3 is TGTGCCAGTAGTATATGGTCCTCTATAGGCTACACCTTC. Amino acid sequence: CASSIWSSIGYTF.

The chain is built from TRBV27 and TRBJ2-7; TRBD1 agrees at 10 bases. Germline V gene lookup returns CDR1 MNHEY and CDR2 SMNVEV (reference sequence). The ends lost 7 bases at V and 4 bases at J; junction bases unmatched: 7. The CDR3 runs to 14 residues. The CDR3 here is CASKRTGGSYEQYF. The CDR3 nucleotides read TGTGCCAGCAAAAGGACAGGGGGAAGTTACGAGCAGTACTTC.

Only one count was recorded for this clone. The V and J genes are TRBV6-4 and TRBJ2-7; weak D call: TRBD1 (5 bases). Trimming took 0 bases from V and 5 from J, leaving 11 bases between them. CDR1 MRHNA and CDR2 SNTAGT come from the germline V gene. The CDR3 covers 14 residues. For the CDR3, the DNA is TGTGCCAGCAGTGACTCCGCGGAACAGGACGAGCAGTACTTC. Its protein is CASSDSAEQDEQYF.

The CDR3 DNA follows: TGTGCCAGCCCCGGGGGGACAGAAGCTTTCTTT. Its translation is CASPGGTEAFF. The chain recombines TRBV11-3 with TRBJ1-1, with D perhaps matching TRBD1 (6 bases). The CDR3 covers 11 residues. In germline, CDR1 is SGHNT, CDR2 YENEEA. Trimming shortened V by 8 bases and J by 8 bases, and 12 bases separated the two germline ends. The full variable domain, completed using reference TRBV11-3 and TRBJ1-1, is EAGVVQSPRYKIIEKKQPVAFWCNPISGHNTLYWYLQNLGQGPELLIRYENEEAVDDSQLPKDRFSAERLKGVDSTLKIQPAELGDSAVYLCASPGGTEAFFGQGTRLTVV.

The rearrangement uses TRBV5-1 and TRBJ2-3; 9 nucleotides line up with TRBD1. There are 15 residues in the CDR3. With 1 base clipped from V and 6 bases from J, the junction kept 6 bases outside the gene matches. The germline gives CDR1 SGHRS, CDR2 YFSETQ. DNA of the CDR3: TGCGCCAGCAGCTTGCTCGGGACAGGGTCGGATACGCAGTATTTT. It is translated as CASSLLGTGSDTQYF.

The chain combines TRBV9 with TRBJ2-3; D ambiguous. Trimming took 0 bases from V and 2 from J, leaving 10 bases between them. Germline V gene data show CDR1 as SGDLS and CDR2 as YYNGEE. There are 15 residues in the CDR3. In nucleotides, the CDR3 is TGTGCCAGCAGCGTAGAGCCAGCGCCCACAGATACGCAGTATTTT. This gives the protein CASSVEPAPTDTQYF. Combining the CDR3 with reference TRBV9 and TRBJ2-3 gives the whole variable domain DSGVTQTPKHLITATGQRVTLRCSPRSGDLSVYWYQQSLDQGLQFLIQYYNGEERAKGNILERFSAQQFPDLHSELNLSSLELGDSALYFCASSVEPAPTDTQYFGPGTRLTVL.

This clone was found once. The CDR3 sequence: CATSRDDDSRSAYNEQFF. The DNA of the CDR3 is TGTGCCACCAGCAGAGACGACGACAGTCGATCCGCTTACAATGAGCAGTTCTTC. The chain has TRBV15 and TRBJ2-1; D possibly corresponds to TRBD1 (5 bases). Germline assignment: CDR1 LNHNV and CDR2 YYDKDF (reference sequence). The CDR3 totals 18 residues. V was pared by 0 bases and J by 4 bases, with 19 bases between.

V and J are TRBV18 and TRBJ2-1; 9 bases match TRBD2. CDR3 size: 14 residues. The V and J ends lost 2 bases and 8 bases, in that order; junction bases with no gene match: 4. From germline, CDR1 is KGHSH and CDR2 LQKENI. CDR3 amino acids: CASSPMAGGYEQFF. The CDR3 DNA follows: TGTGCCAGCTCACCAATGGCGGGAGGGTATGAGCAGTTCTTC.

This clone was found once. This chain links TRBV6-6 with TRBJ2-7; D possibly matches TRBD1 or TRBD2 (5 bases each). This CDR3 contains 13 residues. CDR1 MNHNY and CDR2 SVGAGI come from the germline V gene (reference sequence). The germline V and J ends were trimmed by 10 bases and 2 bases, with 15 bases remaining between them. CDR3 nucleotide sequence: TGTGCCACCAAAAGGTGGGGGACCTACGAGCAGTACTTC. This translates into CATKRWGTYEQYF.

This sequence joins TRBV21-1 and TRBJ2-7; TRBD2 is taken as the D call from the table, unchecked against the DNA. TRBV21-1 is an annotated pseudogene. The CDR3 has 13 amino acids. CDR3 in amino acids: CASRELAAYEQYF. CDR3 DNA: TGTGCCAGCAGAGAACTAGCCGCCTACGAGCAGTACTTC.

The V call is TRBV19, the J call TRBJ2-1; 9 bases agree with TRBD2. This CDR3 contains 15 residues. V gave up 3 bases and J gave up 2 bases; unmatched junction bases: 2. Germline CDR1 is LNHDA and CDR2 is SQIVND (reference sequence). Here the CDR3 reads CASSMSSGTYNEQFF. DNA for the CDR3: TGTGCCAGTAGTATGTCTAGCGGGACCTACAATGAGCAGTTCTTC. Full variable domain (outside the CDR3, taken from reference TRBV19 and TRBJ2-1): DGGITQSPKYLFRKEGQNVTLSCEQNLNHDAMYWYRQDPGQGLRLIYYSQIVNDFQKGDIAEGYSVSREKKESFPLTVTSAQKNPTAFYLCASSMSSGTYNEQFFGPGTRLTVL.